Listed below are T cell receptor beta chains from one sample, sequenced in a study of blood T cell repertoires in COVID-19. This table comes from immunoSEQ multiplex PCR, and its TCRdb copy is limited to in-frame clones, with some not included. The sample shows tens of thousands of clones, 70% to 90% of them seen only once. The sequencing sample was made of peripheral blood. The origin of the receptors is a human donor in a cohort sampled during active COVID-19. The CDR3 runs from the conserved cysteine through the conserved F or W.

j_gene | v_gene | CDR3aa
TRBJ1-1 | TRBV6-1 | CASSEVWGGTEAFF
TRBJ2-2 | TRBV27 | CASSLSREFPGQGRIGELFF
TRBJ1-4 | TRBV2 | CASSPGIEEKLFF
TRBJ2-3 | TRBV5-5 | CASSRPSGGNTDTQYF
TRBJ2-5 | TRBV7-8 | CASSLWGQGGGETQYF
TRBJ2-2 | TRBV3-1/TRBV3-2 | CASRRNSGGYTGELFF
TRBJ2-3 | TRBV24-1 | CATSDHTSGFTDTQYF
TRBJ2-7 | TRBV19 | CASSIVGGSDEQYF
TRBJ2-5 | TRBV19 | CASSISHQETQYF
TRBJ2-1 | TRBV11-2 | CASSLVYEQFF
TRBJ2-7 | TRBV2 | CASAAGGLNEQYF
TRBJ2-1 | TRBV4-1 | CASSQAEDRAWDEQFF
TRBJ2-5 | TRBV3-1/TRBV3-2 | CASSHQTEKQETQYF
TRBJ2-7 | TRBV4-1 | CASSQSSARIYEQYF
TRBJ2-5 | TRBV11-2 | CASSDGGALETQYF
TRBJ2-1 | TRBV2 | CASNPDTPSYNEQFF
TRBJ1-3 | TRBV2 | CASSEGGLGTNTIYF
TRBJ1-2 | TRBV7-3 | CASSLAPGQGRDGYTF
TRBJ2-1 | TRBV27 | CASRATGFSYNEQFF
TRBJ2-6 | TRBV2 | CASIGAGANVLTF
TRBJ1-5 | TRBV18 | CASSRGQGDSNQPQHF
TRBJ1-2 | TRBV30 | CAWSDGRYGYTF
TRBJ1-1 | TRBV12-5 | CASGGGVEAFF
TRBJ1-2 | TRBV5-6 | CASSLMAGQGAYGYTF
TRBJ1-6 | TRBV9 | CASSGQGSSNSPLHF
TRBJ2-1 | TRBV27 | CASRVGSPYNEQFF
TRBJ2-3 | TRBV21-1 | CASNLTAGPRTDTQYF
TRBJ1-1 | TRBV5-6 | CASSVTWALNTEAFF
TRBJ1-5 | TRBV3-1/TRBV3-2 | CASSQGTVNQPQHF
TRBJ2-5 | TRBV28 | CASSSQKGSWRGTAETQYF
TRBJ2-2 | TRBV18 | CASSPTDQDTGELFF
TRBJ1-2 | TRBV29-1 | CSVEDRGNYGYTF
TRBJ2-7 | TRBV13 | CASSLSFYEQYF
TRBJ1-1 | TRBV30 | CAWLRDRGWPEAFF
TRBJ2-5 | TRBV19 | CASSKQDPPETQYF
TRBJ1-4 | TRBV11-2 | CASSLVTGTNEKLFF
TRBJ1-6 | TRBV30 | CAWSESGLLYSPLHF
TRBJ2-3 | TRBV5-1 | CASSRTGTTNTDTQYF
TRBJ2-7 | TRBV5-6 | CASSYGAEQYF
TRBJ2-7 | TRBV3-1/TRBV3-2 | CASSQGSREQYF
TRBJ1-4 | TRBV28 | CASSTHGRDWGKLFF
TRBJ2-1 | TRBV6-1 | CASSDLAGGVGEQFF
TRBJ2-2 | TRBV5-1 | CASSNRAGVDGELFF
TRBJ2-1 | TRBV7-2 | CASSLVGTSGGAAYNEQFF